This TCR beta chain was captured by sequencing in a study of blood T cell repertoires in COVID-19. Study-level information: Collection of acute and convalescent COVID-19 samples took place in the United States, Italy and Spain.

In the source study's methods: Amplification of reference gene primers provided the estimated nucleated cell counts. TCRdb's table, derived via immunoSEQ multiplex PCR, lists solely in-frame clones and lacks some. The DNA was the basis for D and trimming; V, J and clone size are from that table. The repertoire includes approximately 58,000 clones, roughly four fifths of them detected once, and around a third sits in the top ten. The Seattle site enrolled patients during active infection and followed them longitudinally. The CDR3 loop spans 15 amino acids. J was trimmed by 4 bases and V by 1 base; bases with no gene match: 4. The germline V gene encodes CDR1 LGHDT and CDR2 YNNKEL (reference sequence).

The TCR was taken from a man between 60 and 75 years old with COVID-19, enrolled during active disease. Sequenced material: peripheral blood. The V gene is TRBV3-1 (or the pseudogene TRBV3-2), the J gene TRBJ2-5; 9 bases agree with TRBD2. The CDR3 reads CASSQGGGVGETQYF. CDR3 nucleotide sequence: TGTGCCAGCAGCCAAGGCGGGGGGGTAGGAGAGACCCAGTACTTC.